This TCR beta chain was identified during a study of CD8 T cells in ankylosing spondylitis. Germline V gives CDR1 KGHSH, CDR2 LQKENI. Trimming shortened V by 6 bases and J by 0 bases, and 12 bases separated the two germline ends. The CDR3 extends over 14 amino acids. A single record per CDR3 protein comes from TCRdb applying MiXCR to the 5' RACE reads. The sample consists of under 300,000 distinct CDR3 sequences, about 10% of them appearing once. Regarding this clonotype: Its matching antigen is unknown.

Study-wide points: In ankylosing spondylitis patients, matched synovial fluid reportedly showed significant enrichment of disease-linked clones. Reports of some motif variants in reactive arthritis synovial fluid and blood predate this one. Ankylosing spondylitis blood seemed to carry a telltale TCR beta motif made of several highly homologous variants.

The clonotype comes from a male donor with ankylosing spondylitis or in good health (not recorded which). The material sequenced was blood, either unsorted or a sorted T cell fraction (not recorded which). The chain carries TRBV18 and TRBJ2-7, with TRBD1 as a possible D gene (5 bases). CDR3 nucleotide sequence: TGTGCCAGCTCCCCCTTACAGGACTCCTACGAGCAGTACTTC. Its translation is CASSPLQDSYEQYF.